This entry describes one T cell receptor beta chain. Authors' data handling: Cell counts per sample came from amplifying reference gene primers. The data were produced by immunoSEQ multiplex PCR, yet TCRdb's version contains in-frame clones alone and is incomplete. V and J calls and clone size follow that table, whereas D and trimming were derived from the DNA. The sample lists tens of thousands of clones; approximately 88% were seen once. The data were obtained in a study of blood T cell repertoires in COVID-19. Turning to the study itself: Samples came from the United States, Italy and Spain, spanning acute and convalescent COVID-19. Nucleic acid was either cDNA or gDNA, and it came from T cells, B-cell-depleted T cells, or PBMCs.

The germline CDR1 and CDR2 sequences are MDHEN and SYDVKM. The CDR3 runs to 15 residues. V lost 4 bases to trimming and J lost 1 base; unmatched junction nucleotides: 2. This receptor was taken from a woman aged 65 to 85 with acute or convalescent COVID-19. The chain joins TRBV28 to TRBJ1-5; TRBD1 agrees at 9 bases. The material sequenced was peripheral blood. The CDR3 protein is CASSSQGASNQPQHF. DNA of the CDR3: TGTGCCAGCAGTTCACAGGGGGCCAGCAATCAGCCCCAGCATTTT.